The source of this TCR beta chain is a study of shared T cell receptors in the human thymus. The method was immunoSEQ multiplex PCR; TCRdb's version includes in-frame clones alone and lacks a portion of them. The sample includes about 380,000 clones, just under 95% of them seen just once. The CDR3 covers 15 residues. V lost 3 bases, J lost 3 bases, and 7 bases stayed unmatched. Germline V lookup: CDR1 SEHNR, CDR2 FQNEAQ (reference sequence). This TCR derives from a human donor. Material for sequencing was thymocytes. The V gene is TRBV7-9, the J gene TRBJ2-7, with 8 nucleotides matching TRBD1. CDR3 DNA: TGTGCCAGCAGCTTGTGGACAGGGCTTAGCTACGAGCAGTACTTC. Translation gives CASSLWTGLSYEQYF.